This TCR beta chain was obtained from a study of identical twins. Study results and caveats: Memory repertoires lacked the insertion deficit that abundant cord blood beta clonotypes showed. Twin pairs' shared out-of-frame alpha sequences were enriched in low generation probability. It was out-of-frame TCR alpha sharing in monozygotic twins that models underestimated.

This clonotype was detected many times. Its target is not known. TCRdb reanalysed the 5' RACE reads using MiXCR and keeps one entry per CDR3 protein. The sample holds just under 650,000 distinct CDR3 sequences, about 7% seen once. The CDR3 runs to 14 residues. The V end lost 6 bases, the J end lost 4 bases, and 12 bases lay between the germline ends. These records were also assigned to another study, of yellow fever vaccine responses in identical twins. As that study records: Each twin's T cell response to the vaccine was reported to look partly convergent and partly personalized.

This chain joins TRBV12-3 or TRBV12-4 and TRBJ2-2, with a tentative D call TRBD2 (6 bases). Sequencing input: PBMCs. The origin of this receptor is a woman in her late teens or twenties in good health. CDR3 sequence: CASSPRGSTGELFF. The CDR3 DNA reads TGTGCCAGCAGCCCCCGGGGGAGCACCGGGGAGCTGTTTTTT.